This T cell receptor beta chain was captured by sequencing in a study of T-cell reconstitution after alpha-beta-depleted transplantation in children. Study-level points and caveats: Elevated TCRbeta diversity at day 60 was traced, in some patients, to surviving recipient T cells and thymic progenitors. Expanded graft clones numbering several hundred reportedly gave rise to alpha-beta T cells about two months after transplant.

The library targeted TCRbeta and was prepared with unique molecular identifiers. TCRdb reanalysed the PCR reads using MiXCR and keeps one entry per CDR3 protein. Here the sample spans more than 90,000 distinct CDR3 sequences, 9% to 12% being singletons. Trimming took off 6 bases at V and 2 bases at J, with 14 bases between the two ends. Germline lookup yields CDR1 SGHRS and CDR2 YFSETQ. The CDR3 has 15 residues. This clonotype has a count of ten or more. Its matching antigen is unknown. The sequencing here drew on PBMCs, taken before TCRalphabeta/CD19-depleted stem cell transplant. This TCR came from a boy aged 2-9 years with acute lymphoblastic leukemia, due to receive a stem cell transplant. The gene calls are TRBV5-1 and TRBJ2-2; no reliable D call. The CDR3 protein is CASKETPTNTGELFF. The CDR3 DNA reads TGCGCCAGCAAAGAAACCCCAACCAACACCGGGGAGCTGTTTTTT.